This T cell receptor (beta chain) derives from a study of T cells after yellow fever vaccination. Study at large: Some fractions had low cell numbers, and these were prepared with SMART-Seq v4 Ultra Low Input. Study-level results: Overall, a small share of clonotypes was seen in both CD4 and CD8 compartments. Post-booster repertoires contained most primary-vaccination clones again (96% CD4, around 88% CD8).

The length of the CDR3 is 14 residues. V was clipped by 3 bases and J by 5 bases; unmatched bases: 4. Germline-derived CDR1 and CDR2 are SGHRS and YFSETQ. They built TCR cDNA with 5'RACE template switching, a step that put in a universal primer site and UMIs. TCRdb processed the 5' RACE reads anew with MiXCR; each CDR3 protein has one entry. The table has hundreds of thousands of distinct CDR3 sequences, roughly a sixth seen once. Concerning this clonotype: Antigen unknown.

The rearrangement links TRBV5-1 to TRBJ1-2; 10 nucleotides agree with TRBD1. The sequence was obtained from a young man who received the YFV17D yellow fever vaccine. The sequencing used PBMCs, collected before the yellow fever booster vaccination. Here the CDR3 reads CASSSTGGWYGYTF. The DNA for the CDR3 is TGCGCCAGCAGCTCGACAGGGGGCTGGTATGGCTACACCTTC.